This entry lists 10 T cell receptor beta chains sequenced from one sample in a study of blood T cell repertoires in COVID-19. Repertoires were generated with immunoSEQ multiplex PCR, while TCRdb's copy carries only in-frame clones and drops some. The sample carries roughly 190,000 clones, about 78% recorded once. The sample consisted of peripheral blood. The origin of the receptors is a woman between 50 and 59 years old with active or convalescent COVID-19.

There are a few counts of this clone. The V and J genes are TRBV4-3 and TRBJ2-6; D perhaps matches TRBD1 (5 bases). Trimming left V 0 bases short and J 4 bases short, with 13 bases between. Germline V gene data show CDR1 as LGHNA and CDR2 as YSLEER. The CDR3 covers 17 residues. CDR3 sequence reads: CASSQETAGFGANVLTF. DNA for the CDR3: TGCGCCAGCAGCCAAGAAACCGCAGGGTTCGGGGCCAACGTCCTGACTTTC.

V and J are TRBV30 and TRBJ1-5; D unclear. The germline V gene encodes CDR1 GTSNPN and CDR2 SVGIG (reference sequence). CDR3 length: 14 residues. The germline V and J ends were trimmed by 4 bases and 2 bases, with 12 bases remaining between them. Here the CDR3 DNA reads TGTGCCTGGAACAGAGGGTTGGGCAATCAGCCCCAGCATTTT. It codes for CAWNRGLGNQPQHF.

This chain links TRBV7-2 with TRBJ2-7, with a weak D call TRBD2 (5 bases). V lost 3 bases and J 4 bases, leaving 7 bases between the germline ends. CDR1 and CDR2 (germline): SGHTA, FQGNSA. This CDR3 spans 12 amino acids. The chain's CDR3 is CASSFGVYEQYF. In DNA form, the CDR3 reads TGTGCCAGCAGCTTCGGGGTTTACGAGCAGTACTTC.

The gene calls are TRBV4-3 and TRBJ2-1; D may be TRBD2 (6 bases). Germline CDR1 LGHNA, CDR2 YSLEER. CDR3 length: 14 amino acids. Trimming cost V 0 bases and J 7 bases, with 10 bases left between them. This chain's CDR3 is CASSQDLGGNEQFF. DNA of the CDR3: TGCGCCAGCAGCCAAGATCTTGGGGGGAATGAGCAGTTCTTC.

The CDR3 DNA reads TGTGCCAGCAGCCGGACAGGGGGGTTGGACTATGGCTACACCTTC. This sequence encodes CASSRTGGLDYGYTF. The chain couples TRBV6-5 to TRBJ1-2; 10 bases agree with TRBD1. Trimming removed 6 bases from V and 3 bases from J; junction bases left unmatched: 7. The CDR3 contains 15 residues. Germline V gene sequence: CDR1 MNHEY, CDR2 SVGAGI.

This rearrangement joins TRBV28 to TRBJ2-2; possibly TRBD1 for D (5 bases). This CDR3 region has 15 residues. Germline assignment: CDR1 MDHEN and CDR2 SYDVKM. The V end lost 10 bases, the J end lost 0 bases, and 15 bases lay between the germline ends. CDR3 protein: CATENRFSNTGELFF. In nucleotides, the CDR3 is TGTGCCACCGAGAACAGGTTTTCGAACACCGGGGAGCTGTTTTTT.

This clone was recorded a few times. J is TRBJ1-2 and V is TRBV3-1 (or the pseudogene TRBV3-2); 10 bases match TRBD1. After removal of 0 bases from V and 2 bases from J, the junction contained 6 bases not matched to a gene. Germline CDR1 and CDR2: LGHDT and YNNKEL (reference sequence). This CDR3 has 17 amino acids. CDR3 region: CASSQDRTGGRNYGYTF. In nucleotides, the CDR3 is TGTGCCAGCAGCCAAGATAGGACAGGGGGACGGAACTATGGCTACACCTTC.

The chain couples TRBV24-1 to TRBJ2-6; 14 bases line up with TRBD2. V lost 12 bases to trimming and J lost 2 bases; unmatched junction nucleotides: 8. Germline CDR1 is KGHDR and CDR2 is SFDVKD. The CDR3 has 17 residues. The CDR3 protein is CAPLGTSGSTGANVLTF. The CDR3 nucleotides are TGTGCCCCTCTTGGGACTAGCGGGAGCACTGGGGCCAACGTCCTGACTTTC.

This clone has a single count. The V call is TRBV29-1, the J call TRBJ2-7, with D possibly matching TRBD1 (6 bases). Germline V CDR1 and CDR2: SQVTM, ANQGSEA. The V and J ends lost 3 bases and 6 bases respectively, with 15 bases between them. This CDR3 has 13 residues. The CDR3 sequence: CSVDGSGVGEQYF. The DNA of the CDR3 is TGCAGCGTTGACGGTTCAGGGGTAGGCGAGCAGTACTTC.

DNA for the CDR3: TGTGCCAGTAGCTTAGCTGCAACTAATGAAAAACTGTTTTTT. As protein: CASSLAATNEKLFF. The chain carries TRBV19 and TRBJ1-4; D gene ambiguous. This CDR3 comprises 14 residues. The germline V and J ends were trimmed by 6 bases and 0 bases, with 8 bases remaining between them. The V gene's germline CDR1 is LNHDA and CDR2 SQIVND (reference sequence). Together with reference TRBV19 and TRBJ1-4, the CDR3 gives the full variable domain: DGGITQSPKYLFRKEGQNVTLSCEQNLNHDAMYWYRQDPGQGLRLIYYSQIVNDFQKGDIAEGYSVSREKKESFPLTVTSAQKNPTAFYLCASSLAATNEKLFFGSGTQLSVL.